The 11 T cell receptor beta chains reported below all come from one sample, sequenced in a study of blood T cell repertoires in COVID-19 (dated by TCRdb to the early 2020s). The library was produced with the immunoSEQ multiplex PCR assay. TCRdb mirrors the immuneACCESS table, restricted to in-frame sequences. Some clones are absent from its copies; in checked studies, under half trace to an unresolved V gene, and the reason for the others is unknown. The sample contains 100,000 to 150,000 clones, about 79% of them found a single time. Jointly, the top ten make up around 37% of the sample. The source material was peripheral blood. The receptor set was obtained from a man aged 40-50 years with active or convalescent COVID-19.

This chain uses TRBV11-3 with TRBJ1-6, with 7 bases that match TRBD1. Losses at the gene ends were 3 bases for V and 9 bases for J; bases not matched to a gene: 5. Germline-derived CDR1 and CDR2 are SGHNT and YENEEA. The CDR3 consists of 14 residues. CDR3 amino acids: CASSLQGVGSPLHF. The DNA for the CDR3 is TGTGCCAGCAGCTTGCAGGGGGTGGGTTCACCCCTCCACTTT. The full variable domain, its missing parts supplied by reference TRBV11-3 and TRBJ1-6, is EAGVVQSPRYKIIEKKQPVAFWCNPISGHNTLYWYLQNLGQGPELLIRYENEEAVDDSQLPKDRFSAERLKGVDSTLKIQPAELGDSAVYLCASSLQGVGSPLHFGNGTRLTVT.

This clone was observed once. The CDR3 bases are TGTGCCAGCAGCTTGGTCGAGGGTGGAAACACCATATATTTT. This codes for CASSLVEGGNTIYF. V usage is TRBV7-9 and J usage is TRBJ1-3; D gene ambiguous. The CDR3 runs 14 residues. V lost 3 bases to trimming and J lost 3 bases, with 9 bases between them. The germline gives CDR1 SEHNR, CDR2 FQNEAQ (reference sequence).

This clone was seen a few times. This rearrangement joins TRBV5-1 to TRBJ1-1; D call uncertain. Trimming removed 2 bases from V and 1 base from J, with 12 bases in between. The CDR3 runs to 15 residues. The germline V gene has CDR1 SGHRS and CDR2 YFSETQ. DNA of the CDR3: TGCGCCAGCAGCTTCGAGGAACACCCGAACACTGAAGCTTTCTTT. Residues: CASSFEEHPNTEAFF.

The V call is TRBV10-2, the J call TRBJ1-1; 8 bases are shared with TRBD1. V was clipped by 4 bases and J by 7 bases; unmatched bases: 5. Germline CDR1 reads WSHSY; CDR2 reads SAAADI. The length of the CDR3 is 13 residues. The CDR3 DNA sequence: TGCGCCAGCAGTGGGACAGGGAACGGTGAAGCTTTCTTT. Protein: CASSGTGNGEAFF.

This chain connects TRBV30 to TRBJ2-1, with no clear D. Looked up from germline, CDR1 is GTSNPN and CDR2 is SVGIG (reference sequence). This CDR3 region has 11 residues. With 2 bases removed from V and 12 bases from J, the gap between germline ends came to 11 bases. The CDR3 region is CAWSSQLGQFF. DNA for the CDR3: TGTGCCTGGAGTTCCCAGCTAGGGCAGTTCTTC.

The chain has TRBV30 and TRBJ1-4; D possibly corresponds to TRBD1 (6 bases). V dropped 4 bases and J dropped 8 bases, with 14 bases sitting between them. The V gene's germline CDR1 is GTSNPN and CDR2 SVGIG (reference sequence). The CDR3 length is 13 residues. The CDR3 reads CAWTWGHQEKLFF. The CDR3 DNA reads as TGTGCCTGGACGTGGGGGCACCAGGAAAAACTGTTTTTT.

The chain employs TRBV2 and TRBJ1-2; 7 nucleotides align to TRBD1. This CDR3 contains 13 residues. CDR1 SNHLY and CDR2 FYNNEI come from the germline V gene. The V gene end was trimmed by 11 bases and the J gene end by 4 bases; junction bases not matched to a gene: 10. The CDR3 coding sequence is TGTGCCCTCAGACAGGGTCTGGGCTATGGCTACACCTTC. Encoded protein: CALRQGLGYGYTF.

J is TRBJ2-7 and V is TRBV19, with 8 bases aligning to TRBD2. Germline CDR1 reads LNHDA; CDR2 reads SQIVND (reference sequence). J gave up 2 bases and V 5 bases, and 8 bases lay outside the gene matches. This CDR3 comprises 15 residues. The CDR3 DNA is TGTGCCAGTAGTTACGGCGGGGGGCGTACCTACGAGCAGTACTTC. This gives the protein CASSYGGGRTYEQYF.

The chain uses TRBV29-1 and TRBJ1-1, with TRBD1 as a possible D gene (6 bases). The CDR3 spans 13 residues. V lost 6 bases to trimming and J lost 2 bases, with 13 bases between them. Germline V CDR1 and CDR2: SQVTM, ANQGSEA. The DNA of the CDR3 is TGCAGCGTAAAGGGGGGGGGTAACACTGAAGCTTTCTTT. Amino acids: CSVKGGGNTEAFF.

The genes are TRBV14 and TRBJ2-5; TRBD2 might be the D (5 bases). The ends were cut back, 0 bases at V and 4 bases at J, with 18 bases in the middle. The CDR3 covers 17 residues. Per germline, CDR1 SGHDN and CDR2 FVKESK. This CDR3 is CASSQDRGMPGIETQYF. CDR3 in DNA: TGTGCCAGCAGCCAAGATCGAGGGATGCCGGGGATAGAGACCCAGTACTTC.

This clone has a handful of counts. V usage is TRBV9 and J usage is TRBJ2-7, with 8 bases aligning to TRBD1. Germline CDR1 is SGDLS and CDR2 is YYNGEE. V trimming: 2 bases; J trimming: 5 bases; junction bases outside the gene matches: 6. The CDR3 spans 14 residues. The CDR3 nucleotides read TGTGCCAGCAGCGTGACAGGGGAAGTCAACGAGCAGTACTTC. Protein product: CASSVTGEVNEQYF.